The rows below give T cell receptor beta chains drawn from one sample of a study of control samples from healthy donors and cancer patients. TCRdb keeps only in-frame clones here, not all; method: immunoSEQ multiplex PCR. The sample has a few hundred thousand clones; about nine tenths are singletons. The sequencing sample was made of PBMCs. The receptors shown here come from a man between 40 and 49 years old with head and neck cancer. Both conserved end residues are part of each CDR3. Each record gives: D gene, J gene, clone size, V gene, CDR3 DNA, CDR3 protein. D genes are given only for firm matches. Not all rows give a size; the values are once, few, many and, for expanded clones, a class.

D: TRBD2
J: TRBJ2-2
size: .
V: TRBV4-1
DNA: TGCGCCAGCAGCCAAGGGTTAATAGCGGGGGGCACCGGGGAGCTGTTTTTT
CDR3: CASSQGLIAGGTGELFF

D: .
J: TRBJ2-4
size: .
V: TRBV27
DNA: TGTGCCAGCAGTTTGGGAAACATTCAGTACTTC
CDR3: CASSLGNIQYF

D: TRBD1
J: TRBJ2-1
size: .
V: TRBV7-2
DNA: TGTGCCACCACGGTAAGACAGGGGGGTGAGCAGTTCTTC
CDR3: CATTVRQGGEQFF

D: TRBD2
J: TRBJ2-3
size: .
V: TRBV7-2
DNA: TGTGCCAGCAGGTTCACGGGGACTAGCGGGGGTCGTAGTACGCAGTATTTT
CDR3: CASRFTGTSGGRSTQYF

D: .
J: TRBJ1-2
size: once
V: TRBV10-3
DNA: TGTGCCATCAGTGAGGGAGAATATGGCTACACCTTC
CDR3: CAISEGEYGYTF

D: TRBD1
J: TRBJ1-1
size: .
V: TRBV5-8
DNA: TGTGCCAGCAGCTTGGCGGGGACAGGGACCCACACTGAAGCTTTCTTT
CDR3: CASSLAGTGTHTEAFF

D: TRBD1
J: TRBJ1-2
size: .
V: TRBV5-4
DNA: TGTGCCAGCAGCTTCCGGGACAGGGTGACCTATGGCTACACCTTC
CDR3: CASSFRDRVTYGYTF

D: .
J: TRBJ2-2
size: .
V: TRBV6-5
DNA: TGTGCCAGCAGTAAGGGACGGAACACCGGGGAGCTGTTTTTT
CDR3: CASSKGRNTGELFF

D: TRBD2
J: TRBJ2-7
size: .
V: TRBV9
DNA: TGTGCCAGCAGCGAAACTAGCGGGCCTTCCTACGAGCAGTACTTC
CDR3: CASSETSGPSYEQYF

D: .
J: TRBJ2-1
size: .
V: TRBV29-1
DNA: TGCAGCGTTGCGGTCGAAGAGCAGTTCTTC
CDR3: CSVAVEEQFF

D: .
J: TRBJ1-6
size: .
V: TRBV25-1
DNA: TGTGCCAGCAGTGAAAGTCAGGATTCACCCCTCCACTTT
CDR3: CASSESQDSPLHF

D: .
J: TRBJ1-1
size: .
V: TRBV5-1
DNA: TGCGCCAGCAGCGAACGCCCCGGACTCAACACTGAAGCTTTCTTT
CDR3: CASSERPGLNTEAFF

D: .
J: TRBJ2-7
size: .
V: TRBV20-1
DNA: TGCAGTGCAATCCGGGACTCCGAGCAGTACTTC
CDR3: CSAIRDSEQYF

D: .
J: TRBJ2-1
size: .
V: TRBV10-1
DNA: TGCGCCAGCAGTGGGGGTCCTCTTGACCCTAATGAGCAGTTCTTC
CDR3: CASSGGPLDPNEQFF

D: .
J: TRBJ2-1
size: .
V: TRBV5-1
DNA: TGCGCCAGCAGCTTGGGACTAGAATACAATGAGCAGTTCTTC
CDR3: CASSLGLEYNEQFF

D: TRBD1
J: TRBJ1-1
size: .
V: TRBV5-1
DNA: TGCGCCAGCAGCAACAGGGGGAACACTGAAGCTTTCTTT
CDR3: CASSNRGNTEAFF

D: .
J: TRBJ1-2
size: .
V: TRBV18
DNA: TGTGCCAGCTCACCAGGGGAGTCTGTCTACACCTTC
CDR3: CASSPGESVYTF

D: .
J: TRBJ2-7
size: .
V: TRBV7-8
DNA: TGTGCCAGCAGCTTAGGACGGATCTCAGAGCAGTACTTC
CDR3: CASSLGRISEQYF

D: TRBD1
J: TRBJ1-5
size: .
V: TRBV11-2
DNA: TGTGCCAGCAGAGGACTGACAGGGACCAATCAGCCCCAGCATTTT
CDR3: CASRGLTGTNQPQHF

D: .
J: TRBJ1-1
size: .
V: TRBV7-9
DNA: TGTGCCAGCAGCTTAGCCGGGGGACTAAACACTGAAGCTTTCTTT
CDR3: CASSLAGGLNTEAFF

D: .
J: TRBJ2-7
size: .
V: TRBV30
DNA: TGTGCCTGGAGTCGGTGGGGCGAGCAGTACTTC
CDR3: CAWSRWGEQYF

D: .
J: TRBJ1-5
size: .
V: TRBV6-4
DNA: TGTGCCAGCAGTGCGGAGGGTAATCAGCCCCAGCATTTT
CDR3: CASSAEGNQPQHF

D: .
J: TRBJ1-6
size: .
V: TRBV9
DNA: TGTGCCAGCAGCGTAGCCTCGGGATATAATTCACCCCTCCACTTT
CDR3: CASSVASGYNSPLHF

D: .
J: TRBJ2-7
size: .
V: TRBV7-3
DNA: TGTGCCAGCAGCCCCGGGGGGCGGGGCACCTCCTACGAGCAGTACTTC
CDR3: CASSPGGRGTSYEQYF

D: .
J: TRBJ1-5
size: once
V: TRBV19
DNA: TGTGCCAGTAGTATAGGTGGGGGGAGCAATCAGCCCCAGCATTTT
CDR3: CASSIGGGSNQPQHF

D: .
J: TRBJ2-1
size: .
V: TRBV28
DNA: TGTGCCAGCAGTTTTACCCAAAGGCGCAATGAGCAGTTCTTC
CDR3: CASSFTQRRNEQFF

D: TRBD1
J: TRBJ2-3
size: .
V: TRBV7-9
DNA: TGTGCCAGCAGCCCCCGGGAGACAGGGGGCACAGATACGCAGTATTTT
CDR3: CASSPRETGGTDTQYF

D: .
J: TRBJ2-3
size: .
V: TRBV7-6
DNA: TGTGCCAGCAGCTTGGCGGGGACCAGCACAGATACGCAGTATTTT
CDR3: CASSLAGTSTDTQYF

D: TRBD1
J: TRBJ1-6
size: .
V: TRBV2
DNA: TGTGCCAGCAGGGGGGACAGGGAAACCAATTCACCCCTCCACTTT
CDR3: CASRGDRETNSPLHF

D: .
J: TRBJ1-4
size: .
V: TRBV7-9
DNA: TGTGCCAGCAGCCCCAGTTGGGGGGGCGCCGATGAAAAACTGTTTTTT
CDR3: CASSPSWGGADEKLFF

D: .
J: TRBJ2-6
size: .
V: TRBV9
DNA: TGTGCCAGCAGCGTAGGGTCTGGGGCCAACGTCCTGACTTTC
CDR3: CASSVGSGANVLTF

D: .
J: TRBJ2-7
size: .
V: TRBV15
DNA: TGTGCCACCAGCAGCCGGGACTTAGATTCGTACGAGCAGTACTTC
CDR3: CATSSRDLDSYEQYF

D: .
J: TRBJ1-5
size: .
V: TRBV6-5
DNA: TGTGCCAGCAGTTACGAGGTCAATCAGCCCCAGCATTTT
CDR3: CASSYEVNQPQHF

D: TRBD2
J: TRBJ2-1
size: .
V: TRBV7-9
DNA: TGTGCCAGCAGCCCGAAGCTGGCGGGAGCCCTTCTTGAGCAGTTCTTC
CDR3: CASSPKLAGALLEQFF

D: .
J: TRBJ2-1
size: .
V: TRBV27
DNA: TGTGCCAGCAGTTCCCGTGGGGGCGGGAGCTCCTACAATGAGCAGTTCTTC
CDR3: CASSSRGGGSSYNEQFF

D: .
J: TRBJ2-7
size: .
V: TRBV19
DNA: TGTGCCAGTAGTATTATACGGGGCCACTTCTACGAGCAGTACTTC
CDR3: CASSIIRGHFYEQYF

D: TRBD1
J: TRBJ1-1
size: .
V: TRBV27
DNA: TGTGCCAGCAGCCAATCCCCAGGACAGGGCTATGAGAACACTGAAGCTTTCTTT
CDR3: CASSQSPGQGYENTEAFF

D: TRBD1
J: TRBJ2-6
size: .
V: TRBV28
DNA: TGTGCCAGCAGTCCGGGACAGGGAGTACAGTCTGGGGCCAACGTCCTGACTTTC
CDR3: CASSPGQGVQSGANVLTF

D: TRBD1
J: TRBJ2-4
size: .
V: TRBV6-2/TRBV6-3
DNA: TGTGCCAGCAGTTACGCTTCCGGGACAGGGGATGGTGACATTCAGTACTTC
CDR3: CASSYASGTGDGDIQYF

D: .
J: TRBJ2-1
size: .
V: TRBV19
DNA: TGTGCCAGTAGTATACAGGGTTACAATGAGCAGTTCTTC
CDR3: CASSIQGYNEQFF

D: .
J: TRBJ2-2
size: .
V: TRBV15
DNA: TGTGCCACCAGCAGTGCCTCGCTAGCCAACACCGGGGAGCTGTTTTTT
CDR3: CATSSASLANTGELFF

D: .
J: TRBJ2-7
size: .
V: TRBV28
DNA: TGTGCCAGCAGTTTATGGGGGGGGGTTGGACAGGTTCCCAGCTCCTACGAGCAGTACTTC
CDR3: CASSLWGGVGQVPSSYEQYF

D: TRBD2
J: TRBJ2-5
size: .
V: TRBV10-3
DNA: TGTGCCATCAGTGAGGCTAGCGGGAACGGAGAGACCCAGTACTTC
CDR3: CAISEASGNGETQYF

D: TRBD1
J: TRBJ1-2
size: .
V: TRBV7-2
DNA: TGTGCCAGCAGCACGGCGACAGGGGTTTCGCTTATTGACTATGGCTACACCTTC
CDR3: CASSTATGVSLIDYGYTF

D: TRBD2
J: TRBJ2-6
size: .
V: TRBV27
DNA: TGTGCCAGCACGCTAGCGGGGCCTAACTCTGGGGCCAACGTCCTGACTTTC
CDR3: CASTLAGPNSGANVLTF

D: .
J: TRBJ1-3
size: .
V: TRBV9
DNA: TGTGCCAGCAGCCCTAGCCCGGGGCGGCGGTCTGGAAACACCATATATTTT
CDR3: CASSPSPGRRSGNTIYF

D: TRBD1
J: TRBJ1-1
size: .
V: TRBV6-5
DNA: TGTGCCAGCAGTTACGGACAGGGGTTGAGAAACACTGAAGCTTTCTTT
CDR3: CASSYGQGLRNTEAFF

D: .
J: TRBJ1-5
size: .
V: TRBV19
DNA: TGTGCCAGTAGTATTACAGTCAATCAGCCCCAGCATTTT
CDR3: CASSITVNQPQHF

D: TRBD1
J: TRBJ1-1
size: .
V: TRBV6-1
DNA: TGTGCCAGCAGGGAAAGGACAGGGTCCCTCATGAACACTGAAGCTTTCTTT
CDR3: CASRERTGSLMNTEAFF

D: .
J: TRBJ2-7
size: .
V: TRBV7-2
DNA: TGTGCCAGCAGCTTAGCGGTGGGTGAGCAGTACTTC
CDR3: CASSLAVGEQYF

D: TRBD1
J: TRBJ2-2
size: .
V: TRBV10-3
DNA: TGTGCCATCAGTGAGTCGTGGACAGGGAACACCGGGGAGCTGTTTTTT
CDR3: CAISESWTGNTGELFF

D: .
J: TRBJ1-1
size: .
V: TRBV7-3
DNA: TGTGCCAGCAGCTTAAGGGGGAATTTGGGGAGCACTGAAGCTTTCTTT
CDR3: CASSLRGNLGSTEAFF

D: .
J: TRBJ2-1
size: .
V: TRBV2
DNA: TGTGCCAGCAGGTACCCCGGACCGGGGAATGAGCAGTTCTTC
CDR3: CASRYPGPGNEQFF

D: .
J: TRBJ1-1
size: .
V: TRBV28
DNA: TGTGCCAGCAGACCTGAAAGACCCGTTGGGTCGGCTTTCTTT
CDR3: CASRPERPVGSAFF

D: TRBD1
J: TRBJ1-1
size: once
V: TRBV4-3
DNA: TGCGCCAGCAGCCAAGATCAGCAGGGGGAGGCTGAAGCTTTCTTT
CDR3: CASSQDQQGEAEAFF

D: .
J: TRBJ2-7
size: .
V: TRBV7-6
DNA: TGTGCCAGCAGCTTAGGAGGGCAGGGTGGCTACGAGCAGTACTTC
CDR3: CASSLGGQGGYEQYF

D: TRBD1
J: TRBJ1-2
size: .
V: TRBV7-2
DNA: TGTGCCAGCAGCTTAGCGGAGACAGGGACGATCTATGGCTACACCTTC
CDR3: CASSLAETGTIYGYTF

D: .
J: TRBJ2-7
size: .
V: TRBV27
DNA: TGTGCCAGCAGTTTACGAGGCATCTCCTACGAGCAGTACTTC
CDR3: CASSLRGISYEQYF

D: .
J: TRBJ2-4
size: .
V: TRBV27
DNA: TGTGCCAGCAAGGTTGGGGGCCTAGCCAAAAACATTCAGTACTTC
CDR3: CASKVGGLAKNIQYF

D: .
J: TRBJ1-2
size: .
V: TRBV18
DNA: TGTGCCAGCTCACCCCTGGCGGGGCCGCGGGGTAACTATGGCTACACCTTC
CDR3: CASSPLAGPRGNYGYTF